This T cell receptor (beta chain) was captured in a study of T cells in localized non-small cell lung cancer. General study findings and limits: Uninvolved nearby lung showed the greatest T cell clonality, exceeding that found in tumor. Sequencing involved a lone tumor region, leaving heterogeneity possible.

The CDR3 length is 13 residues. Per the germline V gene, CDR1 is SGDLS and CDR2 is YYNGEE. V was pared by 3 bases and J by 8 bases, with 12 bases between. The protocol was immunoSEQ multiplex PCR, while the TCRdb copy is restricted to in-frame clones and leaves out a portion. Seen here are around 20,000 clones, less than 90% observed once, and the top ten hold 0.95% to 1.3%. In the case of this clone: Its target is not known.

This chain connects TRBV9 to TRBJ2-1, with D uncertain. The sequences come from peripheral blood, collected before any cancer treatment. This clonotype was sampled from a woman aged 40-69 years with stage I lung adenocarcinoma. The CDR3 sequence: CASSGHTGHEQFF. The CDR3 DNA reads as TGTGCCAGCAGCGGCCATACCGGGCATGAGCAGTTCTTC.